The 31 T cell receptor beta chains below come from one sample, sequenced in a study of T cell responses to AZD1222 COVID-19 vaccine. TCRdb's table, derived via immunoSEQ multiplex PCR, lists solely in-frame clones and lacks some. The data show roughly 92,000 clones, with roughly 89% seen just once and roughly 9% held by the top ten. Sequences were derived from peripheral blood, sampled on day 0 of AZD1222 vaccination. Receptors were obtained from an adult in good health.

The chain combines TRBV20-1 with TRBJ1-6; 8 bases are a match to TRBD1. CDR3 length: 11 amino acids. Trimming at V came to 6 bases and at J to 18 bases, leaving 10 bases not matched to a gene. Looked up from germline, CDR1 is DFQATT and CDR2 is SNEGSKA (reference sequence). The CDR3 nucleotides are TGCAGTGCCGACCGACAGGGGTCACGCCACTTT. It yields the protein CSADRQGSRHF.

The CDR3 nucleotides are TGCAGTGCTGCTAGGTATTACGAGCAGTACTTC. This codes for CSAARYYEQYF. The chain recombines TRBV20-1 with TRBJ2-7; D gene uncertain. The CDR3 has 11 residues. V lost 5 bases and J lost 4, with 9 bases in between. Germline values: CDR1 DFQATT, CDR2 SNEGSKA (reference sequence).

The V and J genes are TRBV4-1 and TRBJ2-3; D may be TRBD1 (5 bases). CDR1 and CDR2 from the germline V gene are MGHRA and YSYEKL. V gave up 0 bases and J gave up 2 bases, with 18 bases separating them. The CDR3 covers 18 residues. The CDR3 spells CASSQDPSDSFSTDTQYF. The DNA of the CDR3 is TGCGCCAGCAGCCAAGACCCCTCAGACAGTTTCTCCACAGATACGCAGTATTTT.

A word on this clone: At one end, the junction sequence differs from germline, possibly due to a read error. The chain carries TRBV19 and TRBJ1-5; a possible D gene is TRBD1 (5 bases). The CDR3 extends over 14 amino acids. Germline V gene lookup returns CDR1 LNHDA and CDR2 SQIVND (reference sequence). The CDR3 DNA is TGTGCCAGTAGTAAGGTGGGGCAGGCCGATACAGCAGGTTTT. This sequence encodes CASSKVGQADTAGF.

This clone was found once. The chain employs TRBV29-1 and TRBJ2-3; 7 bases align to TRBD2. This CDR3 is 20 amino acids long. The V and J ends lost 4 bases and 0 bases, in that order; junction bases with no gene match: 22. Germline V gene lookup returns CDR1 SQVTM and CDR2 ANQGSEA. CDR3 sequence: CSVGPNPGTHPSGSTDTQYF. The CDR3, as DNA: TGCAGCGTTGGACCAAACCCGGGGACCCACCCTAGCGGAAGCACAGATACGCAGTATTTT.

The chain recombines TRBV6-5 with TRBJ1-3, with TRBD1 matching over 9 bases. Losses at the gene ends were 5 bases for V and 7 bases for J; bases not matched to a gene: 3. CDR3 length: 13 residues. CDR1 is MNHEY, CDR2 SVGAGI, per germline. The CDR3 DNA reads TGTGCCAGCAGTACAGGGGGCTTGAACACCATATATTTT. This encodes CASSTGGLNTIYF.

The V call is TRBV29-1, the J call TRBJ1-2, with 10 bases that match TRBD1. The CDR3 is 12 amino acids. V lost 8 bases and J lost 7; bases outside the gene matches: 7. Looked up from germline, CDR1 is SQVTM and CDR2 is ANQGSEA. CDR3 loop: CSIGTGVGGYTF. The DNA for the CDR3 is TGCAGCATAGGGACAGGGGTTGGTGGCTACACCTTC.

This chain uses TRBV19 with TRBJ1-1, with D possibly matching TRBD1 (6 bases). CDR1 is LNHDA and CDR2 is SQIVND in the germline V gene (reference sequence). This CDR3 contains 15 residues. V gave up 4 bases and J gave up 4 bases, with 16 bases separating them. The DNA for the CDR3 is TGTGCCAGTAGTAAGGGGGGTCACGATGGCACTGAAGCTTTCTTT. Translation: CASSKGGHDGTEAFF.

Of note for this clone: A junction boundary mismatches the germline segment, possibly from a read error. This chain uses TRBV7-7 with TRBJ2-2; 7 nucleotides match TRBD2. CDR1 is SSHAT, CDR2 FNYEAQ, per germline (reference sequence). CDR3 length: 14 residues. This CDR3 reads CASRDATSTGELFF. The CDR3 nucleotides read TGTGCTAGCAGGGACGCGACTAGCACGGGGGAGCTGTTTTTT.

The CDR3 bases are TGTGCCAGCAGTGACGGGGCAAGCCCCACAGATACGCAGTATTTT. This sequence encodes CASSDGASPTDTQYF. This chain uses TRBV6-4 with TRBJ2-3, with D perhaps matching TRBD1 (5 bases). V was clipped by 2 bases and J by 2 bases, with 11 bases between them. The CDR3 contains 15 residues. Germline-derived CDR1 and CDR2 are MRHNA and SNTAGT.

Only one count was recorded for this clone. The V call is TRBV5-1, the J call TRBJ2-7; 8 bases are a match to TRBD1. Looked up from germline, CDR1 is SGHRS and CDR2 is YFSETQ. This CDR3 contains 14 residues. Trimming at V came to 0 bases and at J to 4 bases, leaving 3 bases not matched to a gene. The CDR3 nucleotides read TGCGCCAGCAGCTTGGCGAGGACAGGGTACGAGCAGTACTTC. This encodes CASSLARTGYEQYF.

The chain carries TRBV19 and TRBJ2-7; D might be TRBD2 (6 bases). This CDR3 region has 15 residues. With 8 bases removed from V and 0 bases from J, the gap between germline ends came to 17 bases. Per the germline V gene, CDR1 is LNHDA and CDR2 is SQIVND (reference sequence). The CDR3 DNA follows: TGTGCCAGTCTTAGTAATGGGGGGAGCTCCTACGAGCAGTACTTC. It specifies CASLSNGGSSYEQYF. Based on the CDR3 plus reference TRBV19 and TRBJ2-7, the full variable domain is DGGITQSPKYLFRKEGQNVTLSCEQNLNHDAMYWYRQDPGQGLRLIYYSQIVNDFQKGDIAEGYSVSREKKESFPLTVTSAQKNPTAFYLCASLSNGGSSYEQYFGPGTRLTVT.

This chain connects TRBV7-3 to TRBJ2-7; tentatively, D is TRBD2 (5 bases). This CDR3 has 13 residues. V lost 8 bases, J lost 3 bases, and 14 bases lay in between. Per the germline V gene, CDR1 is SGHTA and CDR2 is FQGTGA. CDR3 sequence reads: CASGDGVGYEQYF. Here the CDR3 DNA reads TGTGCCAGCGGCGACGGGGTTGGCTACGAGCAGTACTTC.

As DNA, the CDR3 is TGTGCCACTACATTCGGGGCTGACTCCTACGAGCAGTACTTC. Protein product: CATTFGADSYEQYF. V and J are TRBV11-2 and TRBJ2-7; D may match TRBD1 or TRBD2 (5 bases each). This CDR3 spans 14 amino acids. The ends were cut back, 10 bases at V and 0 bases at J, with 16 bases in the middle. The germline gives CDR1 SGHAT, CDR2 FQNNGV.

This clone was counted a single time. The genes are TRBV2 and TRBJ2-7; TRBD2 is a possible D gene (6 bases). V gave up 4 bases and J gave up 0 bases, with 13 bases separating them. The CDR3 loop spans 15 amino acids. Per germline, CDR1 SNHLY and CDR2 FYNNEI. The CDR3 here is CASSGATGSSYEQYF. The CDR3 DNA reads TGTGCCAGCAGTGGCGCGACCGGGAGCTCCTACGAGCAGTACTTC.

This clone was picked up a small number of times. This chain links TRBV2 with TRBJ2-7; possibly TRBD1 for D (5 bases). Germline V gene sequence: CDR1 SNHLY, CDR2 FYNNEI. This CDR3 contains 12 residues. V was clipped by 6 bases and J by 4 bases, with 10 bases between them. CDR3 nucleotides: TGTGCCAGCAGGAAACAGGATTACGAGCAGTACTTC. This encodes CASRKQDYEQYF.

V is TRBV4-2 and J is TRBJ2-2; 11 bases are shared with TRBD2. Germline loops: CDR1 LGHNA, CDR2 YNFKEQ. The CDR3 runs 18 residues. Losses at the gene ends were 0 bases for V and 1 base for J; bases not matched to a gene: 4. CDR3 nucleotide sequence: TGTGCCAGCAGCCAAGAACTAGCGGGGGATCAGAACACCGGGGAGCTGTTTTTT. This translates into CASSQELAGDQNTGELFF.

Concerning this clone itself: Additional DNA sequences in this sample encode the identical CDR3. J is TRBJ1-1 and V is TRBV5-1; a possible D gene is TRBD1 (6 bases). Germline V CDR1 and CDR2: SGHRS, YFSETQ. The ends were cut back, 0 bases at V and 2 bases at J, with 8 bases in the middle. The CDR3 covers 14 residues. The CDR3 DNA sequence: TGCGCCAGCAGCTTGGACAGGGTTAACACTGAAGCTTTCTTT. Residues: CASSLDRVNTEAFF.

The genes are TRBV18 and TRBJ2-7, with 10 positions matching TRBD1. Per germline, CDR1 KGHSH and CDR2 LQKENI. V was pared by 4 bases and J by 3 bases, with 0 bases of the junction left unmatched. The CDR3 extends over 13 amino acids. This CDR3 reads CASSRDRGYEQYF. As DNA, the CDR3 is TGTGCCAGCTCACGGGACAGGGGCTACGAGCAGTACTTC. The variable domain in full, completed from reference TRBV18 and TRBJ2-7, reads NAGVMQNPRHLVRRRGQEARLRCSPMKGHSHVYWYRQLPEEGLKFMVYLQKENIIDESGMPKERFSAEFPKEGPSILRIQQVVRGDSAAYFCASSRDRGYEQYFGPGTRLTVT.

This chain connects TRBV7-9 to TRBJ1-6; 7 nucleotides match TRBD1. The CDR3 has 16 residues. Germline CDR1 reads SEHNR; CDR2 reads FQNEAQ (reference sequence). V shed 5 bases, J shed 8 bases, and the junction held 12 bases outside the gene matches. As DNA, the CDR3 is TGTGCCAGCAGCACCAGTCGACAGGGTTACGATTCACCCCTCCACTTT. Translation: CASSTSRQGYDSPLHF.

This clone was picked up one time. V and J are TRBV4-2 and TRBJ2-3; the D gene is possibly TRBD2 (5 bases). CDR1 and CDR2 (germline): LGHNA, YNFKEQ. V was cut by 0 bases and J by 8 bases, with 15 bases left in between. The length of the CDR3 is 15 residues. The CDR3, as DNA: TGTGCCAGCAGCCAAGATCCCGGTCGGGCGGGTACGCAGTATTTT. It yields the protein CASSQDPGRAGTQYF.

The chain uses TRBV7-8 and TRBJ1-1; D ambiguous. The CDR3 is 14 amino acids. CDR1 and CDR2 (germline): SGHVS, FQNEAQ. V was trimmed by 4 bases and J by 6 bases, leaving 15 bases between them. CDR3: CASSSSGSEAEAFF. The DNA for the CDR3 is TGTGCCAGCAGCTCTTCTGGGAGCGAGGCTGAAGCTTTCTTT.

The V and J genes are TRBV28 and TRBJ2-4; a weak D match, TRBD1 (6 bases). Germline CDR1 reads MDHEN; CDR2 reads SYDVKM. Trimming cost V 6 bases and J 8 bases, with 14 bases left between them. The CDR3 consists of 13 residues. The CDR3 DNA is TGTGCCAGCAGCTTGGGCAGGACAGACATTCAGTACTTC. It yields the protein CASSLGRTDIQYF. Full variable domain (missing parts from reference TRBV28 and TRBJ2-4): DVKVTQSSRYLVKRTGEKVFLECVQDMDHENMFWYRQDPGLGLRLIYFSYDVKMKEKGDIPEGYSVSREKKERFSLILESASTNQTSMYLCASSLGRTDIQYFGAGTRLSVL.

CDR3 protein: CASSDGTGVFANYGYTF. The CDR3 DNA reads as TGTGCCAGCAGTGACGGGACAGGGGTTTTTGCTAACTATGGCTACACCTTC. This chain joins TRBV9 and TRBJ1-2, with TRBD1 matching over 10 bases. Germline-derived CDR1 and CDR2 are SGDLS and YYNGEE. The CDR3 contains 17 residues. Germline trimming cut 5 bases from V and 0 bases from J; bases unmatched to any gene: 10.

V is TRBV4-3 and J is TRBJ2-3, with TRBD2 identical over 8 bases. The V and J ends lost 5 bases and 1 base, in that order; junction bases with no gene match: 2. The germline CDR1 and CDR2 sequences are LGHNA and YSLEER. This CDR3 comprises 14 residues. CDR3 bases: TGCGCCAGCAGCTTCGGGGGGGGCACAGATACGCAGTATTTT. It is translated as CASSFGGGTDTQYF.

This rearrangement joins TRBV28 to TRBJ1-4, with 9 bases identical to TRBD1. The CDR3 contains 16 residues. Germline CDR1 MDHEN, CDR2 SYDVKM. The trim removed 6 bases at V and 5 bases at J, leaving 10 bases unmatched. The CDR3 protein is CASSYGTGTGNEKLFF. The CDR3 DNA sequence: TGTGCCAGCAGCTATGGGACAGGGACCGGAAATGAAAAACTGTTTTTT.

The chain carries TRBV7-2 and TRBJ2-1, with 9 bases matching TRBD2. Germline V gene data show CDR1 as SGHTA and CDR2 as FQGNSA. V lost 3 bases to trimming and J lost 3 bases; unmatched junction nucleotides: 3. There are 15 residues in the CDR3. CDR3 nucleotides: TGTGCCAGCAGCTTTGGTAGCGGGGGCTACAATGAGCAGTTCTTC. The encoded protein is CASSFGSGGYNEQFF.

This chain connects TRBV3-1 (or the pseudogene TRBV3-2) to TRBJ1-2, with no clear D. Trimming took 4 bases from V and 0 from J, leaving 12 bases between them. The CDR3 spans 15 residues. Germline V lookup: CDR1 LGHDT, CDR2 YNNKEL (reference sequence). The CDR3 sequence is CASSPRGQPNYGYTF. CDR3 nucleotide sequence: TGTGCCAGCAGCCCCCGGGGTCAGCCTAACTATGGCTACACCTTC.

The chain links TRBV5-1 to TRBJ1-4; 10 nucleotides match TRBD1. CDR1 and CDR2 (germline): SGHRS, YFSETQ. CDR3 length: 14 amino acids. V was pared by 2 bases and J by 8 bases, with 3 bases of the junction left unmatched. The CDR3, as DNA: TGCGCCAGCAGCTTAGGGACAGGGGTGGAAAAACTGTTTTTT. Amino acids: CASSLGTGVEKLFF.

A single count supports this clone. The rearrangement links TRBV7-2 to TRBJ2-6; 11 bases are a match to TRBD1. CDR1 SGHTA and CDR2 FQGNSA come from the germline V gene. V lost 1 base to trimming and J lost 4 bases; unmatched junction nucleotides: 9. CDR3 size: 19 residues. DNA of the CDR3: TGTGCCAGCAGCTTAGTGGAGGACAGGGGGCTCCTCGGGGCCAACGTCCTGACTTTC. Translation: CASSLVEDRGLLGANVLTF.

The chain uses TRBV6-2 or TRBV6-3 and TRBJ2-7, with D unresolved. The germline V gene has CDR1 MNHEY and CDR2 SVGEGT. There are 11 residues in the CDR3. The V and J ends lost 4 bases and 5 bases respectively, with 6 bases between them. The CDR3 reads CASSSFNEQYF. Written as DNA, the CDR3 is TGTGCCAGCAGTTCTTTCAACGAGCAGTACTTC.